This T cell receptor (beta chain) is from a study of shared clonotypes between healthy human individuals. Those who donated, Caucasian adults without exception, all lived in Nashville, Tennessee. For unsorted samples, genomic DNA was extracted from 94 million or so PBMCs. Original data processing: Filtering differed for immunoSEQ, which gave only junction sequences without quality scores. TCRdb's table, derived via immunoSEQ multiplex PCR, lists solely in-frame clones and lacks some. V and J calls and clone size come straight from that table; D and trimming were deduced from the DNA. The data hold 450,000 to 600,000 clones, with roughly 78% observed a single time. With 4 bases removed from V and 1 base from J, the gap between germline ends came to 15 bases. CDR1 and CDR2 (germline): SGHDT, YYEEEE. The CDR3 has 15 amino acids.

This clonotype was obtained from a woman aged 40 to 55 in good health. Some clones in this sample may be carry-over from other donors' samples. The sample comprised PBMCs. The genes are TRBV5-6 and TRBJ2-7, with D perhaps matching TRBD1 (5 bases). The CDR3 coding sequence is TGTGCCAGCAGCCGGTACAGGTTAAGGTCCTACGAGCAGTACTTC. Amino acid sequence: CASSRYRLRSYEQYF. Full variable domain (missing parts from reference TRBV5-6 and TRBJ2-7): DAGVTQSPTHLIKTRGQQVTLRCSPKSGHDTVSWYQQALGQGPQFIFQYYEEEERQRGNFPDRFSGHQFPNYSSELNVNALLLGDSALYLCASSRYRLRSYEQYFGPGTRLTVT.